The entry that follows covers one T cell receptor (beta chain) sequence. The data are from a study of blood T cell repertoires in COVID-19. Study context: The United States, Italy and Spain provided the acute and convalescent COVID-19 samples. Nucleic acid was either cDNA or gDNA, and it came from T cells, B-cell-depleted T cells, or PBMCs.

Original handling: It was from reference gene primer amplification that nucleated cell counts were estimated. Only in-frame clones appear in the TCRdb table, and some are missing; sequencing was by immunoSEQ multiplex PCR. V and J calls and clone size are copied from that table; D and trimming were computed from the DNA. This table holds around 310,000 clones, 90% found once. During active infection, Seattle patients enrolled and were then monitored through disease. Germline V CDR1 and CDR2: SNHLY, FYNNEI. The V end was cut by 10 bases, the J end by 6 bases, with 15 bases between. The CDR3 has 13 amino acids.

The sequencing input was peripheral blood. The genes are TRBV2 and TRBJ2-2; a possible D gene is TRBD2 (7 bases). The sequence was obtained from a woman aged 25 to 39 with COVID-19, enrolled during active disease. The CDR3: CATKGGGPGELFF. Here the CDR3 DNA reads TGTGCCACCAAGGGGGGGGGACCCGGGGAGCTGTTTTTT.